This TCR beta chain was documented in a study of blood T cell repertoires in COVID-19. Sequenced by immunoSEQ multiplex PCR; TCRdb stores in-frame clones only, minus some. Here the sample spans 150,000 or so clones, 85% to 90% being singletons. Germline CDR1 is SGHAT and CDR2 is FQNNGV. The V gene lost 1 base and the J gene lost 3 bases, with 6 bases spanning the gap. The CDR3 has 13 residues. The chain carries TRBV11-2 and TRBJ1-2; D is undetermined. The receptor comes from a young man with COVID-19, enrolled during active disease. The sequencing sample was made of peripheral blood. The CDR3 loop is CASSLARYYGYTF. The CDR3 nucleotides read TGTGCCAGCAGCTTAGCCAGATACTATGGCTACACCTTC.